One sample yielded the 16 T cell receptor beta chains listed below, sequenced in a study of T cell responses to AZD1222 COVID-19 vaccine. Clones were sequenced by immunoSEQ multiplex PCR, and TCRdb holds only the in-frame ones, with some missing. Among 150,000 to 200,000 clones, 70% to 90% were seen once, and the ten largest hold about 6%. Sample: peripheral blood, taken on day 0 of AZD1222 vaccination. The receptors derive from an adult in good health.

This rearrangement joins TRBV29-1 to TRBJ1-1; D unresolved. Germline CDR1 is SQVTM and CDR2 is ANQGSEA. This CDR3 has 11 residues. Deletions cut 0 bases from V and 5 bases from J, with 4 bases between. CDR3 region: CSVEERTEAFF. The CDR3 nucleotides read TGCAGCGTTGAAGAGAGAACTGAAGCTTTCTTT.

The chain couples TRBV28 to TRBJ1-5; no firm D call. V was cut by 4 bases and J by 3 bases, with 10 bases left in between. Germline assignment: CDR1 MDHEN and CDR2 SYDVKM. There are 14 residues in the CDR3. The CDR3 sequence: CASSWGSYNQPQHF. The CDR3 region has the DNA TGTGCCAGCAGTTGGGGTTCCTACAATCAGCCCCAGCATTTT.

The DNA of the CDR3 is TGTGCCAGCAGCTTAGTAGGGACAGTGAACAATCAGCCCCAGCATTTT. It translates to CASSLVGTVNNQPQHF. The chain is built from TRBV7-2 and TRBJ1-5; 7 bases fit TRBD1. The length of the CDR3 is 16 residues. CDR1 and CDR2 (germline): SGHTA, FQGNSA. The ends lost 1 base at V and 3 bases at J; junction bases unmatched: 6.

The chain links TRBV7-2 to TRBJ1-6; no reliable D call. The CDR3 runs 12 residues. V lost 4 bases and J 9 bases, leaving 7 bases between the germline ends. The germline gives CDR1 SGHTA, CDR2 FQGNSA. The CDR3 sequence is CASSSQSSPLHF. The CDR3 DNA reads as TGTGCCAGCAGCTCGCAAAGTTCACCCCTCCACTTT.

V is TRBV7-9 and J is TRBJ1-3; D is unclear. CDR3 length: 12 amino acids. Germline CDR1 SEHNR, CDR2 FQNEAQ (reference sequence). Trimming cost V 1 base and J 5 bases, with 3 bases left between them. The CDR3 reads CASSLERNTIYF. In DNA form, the CDR3 reads TGTGCCAGCAGCTTAGAACGAAACACCATATATTTT.

The chain couples TRBV7-8 to TRBJ1-3; no clear D gene. This CDR3 contains 15 residues. The V end lost 1 base, the J end lost 4 bases, and 11 bases lay between the germline ends. CDR1 is SGHVS, CDR2 FQNEAQ, per germline. For the CDR3, the DNA is TGTGCCAGCAGCTTAGATCTGGGTGCCGGAAACACCATATATTTT. It codes for CASSLDLGAGNTIYF.

As DNA, the CDR3 is TGCGCCAGCAGCCGCAACCTTTATGGGGGGGACAATGAGCAGTTCTTC. Protein: CASSRNLYGGDNEQFF. The genes are TRBV4-1 and TRBJ2-1; 7 nucleotides match TRBD2. Germline CDR1 reads MGHRA; CDR2 reads YSYEKL. After removal of 4 bases from V and 5 bases from J, the junction contained 11 bases not matched to a gene. CDR3 size: 16 residues.

The chain employs TRBV6-4 and TRBJ2-3; 9 nucleotides align to TRBD2. The length of the CDR3 is 16 residues. Germline CDR1 and CDR2: MRHNA and SNTAGT. V lost 5 bases to trimming and J lost 3 bases; unmatched junction nucleotides: 9. In nucleotides, the CDR3 is TGTGCCAGCAGTCCCAAGGCAGCGGGAGGAACAGATACGCAGTATTTT. Its protein product is CASSPKAAGGTDTQYF.

The chain combines TRBV7-8 with TRBJ2-1, with a tentative D call TRBD1 (5 bases). CDR3 length equals 14 residues. Trimming pared 6 bases from V and 9 bases from J, leaving 18 bases between. Germline CDR1 is SGHVS and CDR2 is FQNEAQ. The CDR3 DNA reads as TGTGCCAGCAGGCAAAGGGGCTTAGGTATTGAGCAGTTCTTC. Translated: CASRQRGLGIEQFF.

This rearrangement joins TRBV28 to TRBJ1-6, with TRBD1 matching 7 bases. This CDR3 region has 15 residues. Germline trimming cut 7 bases from V and 10 bases from J; bases unmatched to any gene: 13. From germline, CDR1 is MDHEN and CDR2 SYDVKM. CDR3 in DNA: TGTGCCAGCAACCTTCCGACAGGGCAGGGGTCACCCCTCCACTTT. Translation: CASNLPTGQGSPLHF.

The chain links TRBV5-6 to TRBJ1-6; TRBD1 aligns across 7 bases. Per the germline V gene, CDR1 is SGHDT and CDR2 is YYEEEE. The CDR3 loop spans 18 amino acids. V gave up 2 bases and J gave up 5 bases; unmatched junction bases: 13. CDR3 bases: TGTGCCAGCAGCTTTGCTGTCGCGACAGGGTCCCATAATTCACCCCTCCACTTT. It specifies CASSFAVATGSHNSPLHF. Together with reference TRBV5-6 and TRBJ1-6, the CDR3 gives the full variable domain: DAGVTQSPTHLIKTRGQQVTLRCSPKSGHDTVSWYQQALGQGPQFIFQYYEEEERQRGNFPDRFSGHQFPNYSSELNVNALLLGDSALYLCASSFAVATGSHNSPLHFGNGTRLTVT.

The V and J genes are TRBV28 and TRBJ1-4; D not certain. Trimming left V 5 bases short and J 8 bases short, with 15 bases between. CDR3 length: 14 amino acids. CDR1 and CDR2 (germline): MDHEN, SYDVKM. This CDR3 is CASSLIGDREKLFF. CDR3 bases: TGTGCCAGCAGTCTGATCGGGGATAGAGAAAAACTGTTTTTT.

The chain joins TRBV6-4 to TRBJ2-7; 8 bases line up with TRBD2. The ends lost 9 bases at V and 1 base at J; junction bases unmatched: 8. The CDR3 runs to 14 residues. Germline V gene lookup returns CDR1 MRHNA and CDR2 SNTAGT. CDR3 sequence: CARRYGGRSYEQYF. The CDR3 region has the DNA TGTGCCAGGAGATATGGCGGGAGGTCCTACGAGCAGTACTTC.

The rearrangement uses TRBV6-4 and TRBJ2-3; 9 nucleotides line up with TRBD1. The CDR3 has 17 amino acids. V gave up 4 bases and J gave up 2 bases; unmatched junction bases: 10. Germline V CDR1 and CDR2: MRHNA, SNTAGT. Here the CDR3 DNA reads TGTGCCAGCAGTGCCCACGGGACAGGGATTAACACAGATACGCAGTATTTT. It yields the protein CASSAHGTGINTDTQYF.

This clone was seen a handful of times. The chain links TRBV7-2 to TRBJ2-5; TRBD2 might be the D (5 bases). Trimming cost V 5 bases and J 5 bases, with 12 bases left between them. This CDR3 contains 13 residues. Germline V gives CDR1 SGHTA, CDR2 FQGNSA. CDR3 coding DNA: TGTGCCAGCAGCGCGAGGGTCTCGGAGACCCAGTACTTC. Translated: CASSARVSETQYF.

This chain joins TRBV5-1 and TRBJ2-2; maybe TRBD1 (5 bases). This CDR3 is 16 amino acids long. Germline-derived CDR1 and CDR2 are SGHRS and YFSETQ. Deletions cut 4 bases from V and 0 bases from J, with 13 bases between. This CDR3 reads CASSQQVLPNTGELFF. Here the CDR3 DNA reads TGCGCCAGCAGCCAACAGGTTTTACCGAACACCGGGGAGCTGTTTTTT. The full variable domain, its missing parts supplied by reference TRBV5-1 and TRBJ2-2, is KAGVTQTPRYLIKTRGQQVTLSCSPISGHRSVSWYQQTPGQGLQFLFEYFSETQRNKGNFPGRFSGRQFSNSRSEMNVSTLELGDSALYLCASSQQVLPNTGELFFGEGSRLTVL.